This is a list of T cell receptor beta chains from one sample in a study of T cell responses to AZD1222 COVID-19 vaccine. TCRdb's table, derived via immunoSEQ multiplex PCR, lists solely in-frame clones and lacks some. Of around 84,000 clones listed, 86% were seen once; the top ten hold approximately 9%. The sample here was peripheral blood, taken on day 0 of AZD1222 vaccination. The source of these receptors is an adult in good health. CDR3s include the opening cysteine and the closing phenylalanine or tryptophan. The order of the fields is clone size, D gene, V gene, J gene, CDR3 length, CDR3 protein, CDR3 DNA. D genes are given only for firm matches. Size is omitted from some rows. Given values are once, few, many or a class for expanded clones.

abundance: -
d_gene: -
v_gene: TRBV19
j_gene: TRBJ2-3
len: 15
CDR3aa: CASSIAGASTDTQYF
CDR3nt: TGTGCCAGTAGTATAGCAGGGGCTAGCACAGATACGCAGTATTTT

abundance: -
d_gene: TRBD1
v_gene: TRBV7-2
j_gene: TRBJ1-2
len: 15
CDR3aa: CASSLAPGGSYGYTF
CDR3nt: TGTGCCAGCAGCTTAGCTCCAGGGGGCAGCTATGGCTACACCTTC

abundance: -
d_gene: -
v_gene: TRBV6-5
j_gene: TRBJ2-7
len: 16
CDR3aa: CASSYSSMDTPYEQYF
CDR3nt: TGTGCCAGCAGTTACTCGAGTATGGATACTCCCTACGAGCAGTACTTC

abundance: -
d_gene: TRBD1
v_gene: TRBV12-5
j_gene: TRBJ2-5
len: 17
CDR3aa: CASGLVSNRGIQETQYF
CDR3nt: TGTGCTAGTGGTTTGGTCTCTAACAGGGGCATCCAAGAGACCCAGTACTTC

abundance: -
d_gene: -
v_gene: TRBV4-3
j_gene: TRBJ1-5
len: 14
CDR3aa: CASSQAISNQPQHF
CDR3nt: TGCGCCAGCAGCCAAGCTATCAGCAATCAGCCCCAGCATTTT

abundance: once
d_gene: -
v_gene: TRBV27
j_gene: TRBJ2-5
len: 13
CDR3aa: CASSLSGQETQYF
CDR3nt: TGTGCCAGCAGTTTATCGGGTCAGGAGACCCAGTACTTC

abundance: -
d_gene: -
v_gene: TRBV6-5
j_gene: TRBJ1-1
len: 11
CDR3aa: CASSYSGQAFF
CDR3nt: TGTGCCAGCAGTTACTCAGGCCAGGCTTTCTTT

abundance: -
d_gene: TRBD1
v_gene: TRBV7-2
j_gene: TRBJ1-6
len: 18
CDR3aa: CASSLRGQANANNSPLHF
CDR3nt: TGTGCCAGCAGCCTACGAGGACAGGCTAACGCTAATAATTCACCCCTCCACTTT

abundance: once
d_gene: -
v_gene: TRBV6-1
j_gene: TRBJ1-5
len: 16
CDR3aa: CASSALTGTGNQPQHF
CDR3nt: TGTGCCAGCAGTGCCCTGACAGGTACGGGCAATCAGCCCCAGCATTTT

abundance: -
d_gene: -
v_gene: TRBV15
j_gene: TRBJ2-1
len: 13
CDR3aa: CATSRVGDNEQFF
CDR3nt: TGTGCCACCAGCAGAGTTGGAGACAATGAGCAGTTCTTC

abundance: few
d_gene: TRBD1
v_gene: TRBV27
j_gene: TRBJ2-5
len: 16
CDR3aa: CASSWLLTGGPETQYF
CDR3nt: TGTGCCAGCAGTTGGCTATTGACAGGGGGCCCAGAGACCCAGTACTTC

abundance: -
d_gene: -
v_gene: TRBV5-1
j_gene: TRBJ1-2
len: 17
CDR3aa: CASSLNWPGGMNYGYTF
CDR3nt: TGCGCCAGCAGCTTGAATTGGCCTGGGGGCATGAACTATGGCTACACCTTC

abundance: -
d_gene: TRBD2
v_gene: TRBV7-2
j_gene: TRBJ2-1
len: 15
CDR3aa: CASSPIAGAGNEQFF
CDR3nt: TGTGCCAGCAGCCCAATAGCGGGAGCGGGGAATGAGCAGTTCTTC

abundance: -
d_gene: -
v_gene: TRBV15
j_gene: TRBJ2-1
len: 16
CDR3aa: CATSREGGGAYNEQFF
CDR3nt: TGTGCCACCAGCAGAGAGGGAGGGGGGGCCTACAATGAGCAGTTCTTC

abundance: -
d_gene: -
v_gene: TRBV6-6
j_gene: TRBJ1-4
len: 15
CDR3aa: CASSYSEQGGEKLFF
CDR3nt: TGTGCCAGCAGTTACAGTGAACAGGGAGGTGAAAAACTGTTTTTT

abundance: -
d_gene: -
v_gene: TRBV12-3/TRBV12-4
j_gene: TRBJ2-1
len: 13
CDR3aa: CASRPDSHNEQFF
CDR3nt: TGTGCCAGCAGGCCGGACAGTCACAATGAGCAGTTCTTC

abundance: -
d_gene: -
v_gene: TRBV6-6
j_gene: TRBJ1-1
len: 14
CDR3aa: CASSGHRPVTEAFF
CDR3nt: TGTGCCAGCAGTGGCCACAGGCCAGTCACTGAAGCTTTCTTT

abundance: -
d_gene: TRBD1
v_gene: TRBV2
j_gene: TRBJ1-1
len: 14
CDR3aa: CASRGGTGHTEAFF
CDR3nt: TGTGCCAGCAGGGGAGGGACAGGCCACACTGAAGCTTTCTTT

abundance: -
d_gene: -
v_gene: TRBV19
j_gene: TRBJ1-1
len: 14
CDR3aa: CASSFRGRYTEAFF
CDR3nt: TGTGCCAGTAGTTTTAGGGGTAGGTACACTGAAGCTTTCTTT

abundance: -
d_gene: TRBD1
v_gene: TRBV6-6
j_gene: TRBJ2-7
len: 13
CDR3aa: CASSRTGSYEQYF
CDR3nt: TGTGCCAGCAGTCGGACAGGCTCCTACGAGCAGTACTTC

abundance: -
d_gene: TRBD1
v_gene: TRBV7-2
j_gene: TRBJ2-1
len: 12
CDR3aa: CASSLTGFEQFF
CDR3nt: TGTGCCAGCAGCTTGACAGGGTTTGAGCAGTTCTTC

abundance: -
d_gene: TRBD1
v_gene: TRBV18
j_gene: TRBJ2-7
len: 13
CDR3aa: CASSPRTGDEQYF
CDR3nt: TGTGCCAGCTCACCACGGACAGGGGACGAGCAGTACTTC

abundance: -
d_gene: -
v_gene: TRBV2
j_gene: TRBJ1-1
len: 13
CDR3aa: CASSAWVGTEAFF
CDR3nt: TGTGCCAGCAGTGCCTGGGTGGGGACTGAAGCTTTCTTT

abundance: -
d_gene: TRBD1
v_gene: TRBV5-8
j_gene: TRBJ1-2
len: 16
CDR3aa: CASSFSWGTGDYGYTF
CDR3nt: TGTGCCAGCAGCTTCTCTTGGGGGACAGGGGATTATGGCTACACCTTC

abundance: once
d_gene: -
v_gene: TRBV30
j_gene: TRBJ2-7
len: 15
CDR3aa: CAWSVHSGFRPEQYF
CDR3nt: TGTGCCTGGAGTGTCCACTCTGGATTTCGACCCGAGCAGTACTTC

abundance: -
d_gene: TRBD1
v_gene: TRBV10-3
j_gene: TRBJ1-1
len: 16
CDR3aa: CAIRKQSPQGATEAFF
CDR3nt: TGTGCCATCAGAAAGCAAAGCCCACAGGGGGCGACTGAAGCTTTCTTT

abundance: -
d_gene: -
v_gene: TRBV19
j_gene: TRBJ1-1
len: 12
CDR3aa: CASRKGGTEAFF
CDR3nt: TGTGCCAGTAGGAAGGGAGGCACTGAAGCTTTCTTT

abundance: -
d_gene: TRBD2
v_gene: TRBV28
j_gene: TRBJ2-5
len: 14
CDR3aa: CASWGGGGRETQYF
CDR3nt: TGTGCCAGTTGGGGAGGCGGGGGGAGGGAGACCCAGTACTTC

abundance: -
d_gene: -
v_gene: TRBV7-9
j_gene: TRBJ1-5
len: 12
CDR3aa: CASSLGTQPQHF
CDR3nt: TGTGCCAGCAGCTTAGGAACGCAGCCCCAGCATTTT

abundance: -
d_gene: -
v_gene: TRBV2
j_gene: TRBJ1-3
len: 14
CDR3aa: CASSEPRAGNTIYF
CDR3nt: TGTGCCAGCAGTGAACCTAGGGCTGGAAACACCATATATTTT

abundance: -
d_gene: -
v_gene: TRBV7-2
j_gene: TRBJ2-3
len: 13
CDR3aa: CASSLASQDTQYF
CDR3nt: TGTGCCAGCAGCTTAGCTAGTCAAGATACGCAGTATTTT

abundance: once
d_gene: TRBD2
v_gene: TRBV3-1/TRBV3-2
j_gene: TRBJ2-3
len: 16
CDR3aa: CASSKGRGASTDTQYF
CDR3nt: TGTGCCAGCAGCAAGGGGCGGGGGGCTAGCACAGATACGCAGTATTTT

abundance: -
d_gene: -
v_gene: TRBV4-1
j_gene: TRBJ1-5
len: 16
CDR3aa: CASSQWMGPSNQPQHF
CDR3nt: TGCGCCAGCAGCCAGTGGATGGGACCTAGCAATCAGCCCCAGCATTTT

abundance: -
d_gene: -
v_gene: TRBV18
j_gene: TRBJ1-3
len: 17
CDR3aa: CASSTQQGSFSGNTIYF
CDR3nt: TGTGCCAGCTCGACCCAACAGGGTTCTTTCTCTGGAAACACCATATATTTT

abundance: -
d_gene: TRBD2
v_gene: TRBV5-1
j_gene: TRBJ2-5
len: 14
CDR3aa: CASSATSRKETQYF
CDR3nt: TGCGCCAGCAGCGCGACTAGCCGGAAAGAGACCCAGTACTTC

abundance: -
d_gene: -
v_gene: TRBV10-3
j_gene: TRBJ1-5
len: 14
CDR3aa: CATDRDGGDQPQHF
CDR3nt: TGTGCCACCGACCGGGACGGGGGGGATCAGCCCCAGCATTTT

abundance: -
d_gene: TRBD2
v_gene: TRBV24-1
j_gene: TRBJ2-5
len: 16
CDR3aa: CATSDPGLAGAETQYF
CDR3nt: TGTGCCACCAGTGACCCCGGACTAGCGGGAGCTGAGACCCAGTACTTC

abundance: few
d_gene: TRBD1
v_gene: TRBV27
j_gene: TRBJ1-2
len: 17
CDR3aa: CASSLGVGQGAIYGYTF
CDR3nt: TGTGCCAGCAGTTTGGGGGTCGGGCAGGGGGCTATCTATGGCTACACCTTC

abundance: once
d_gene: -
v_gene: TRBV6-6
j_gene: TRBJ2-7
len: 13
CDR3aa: CATGGDSSYEQYF
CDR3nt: TGTGCCACCGGGGGAGACAGCTCCTACGAGCAGTACTTC

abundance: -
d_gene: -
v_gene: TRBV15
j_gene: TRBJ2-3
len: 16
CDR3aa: CATSRDKGQFTDTQYF
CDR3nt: TGTGCCACCAGCAGAGATAAAGGACAATTCACAGATACGCAGTATTTT

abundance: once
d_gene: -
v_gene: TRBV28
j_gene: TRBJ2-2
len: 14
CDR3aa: CASSLFGNTGELFF
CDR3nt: TGTGCCAGCAGTTTATTCGGGAACACCGGGGAGCTGTTTTTT

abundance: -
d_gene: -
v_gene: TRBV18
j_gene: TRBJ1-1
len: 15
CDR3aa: CASSPGGGARTEAFF
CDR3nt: TGTGCCAGCTCCCCCGGTGGGGGGGCAAGAACTGAAGCTTTCTTT

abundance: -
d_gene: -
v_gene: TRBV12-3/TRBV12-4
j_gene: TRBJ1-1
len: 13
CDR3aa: CASTLLPDTEAFF
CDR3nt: TGTGCCAGCACTCTCCTCCCGGACACTGAAGCTTTCTTT

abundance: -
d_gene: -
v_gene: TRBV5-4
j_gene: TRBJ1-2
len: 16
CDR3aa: CASSLKTGLLGHGYTF
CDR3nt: TGTGCCAGCAGCTTGAAAACGGGCCTCCTGGGGCATGGCTACACCTTC